A selection of T cell receptor beta chains follows, all from one sample in a study of blood T cell repertoires in COVID-19. Libraries were prepared by immunoSEQ multiplex PCR; TCRdb keeps only in-frame clonotypes and omits some of them. The sample carries 55,000 to 75,000 clones, about 86% recorded once. Sequenced sample: peripheral blood. The receptors come from a man between 50 and 59 years old with acute or convalescent COVID-19. The CDR3 runs from the conserved cysteine through the conserved F or W. The D gene is left open where the match is weak. Only part of the rows carry a size: once, few, many, or a class if the clone is expanded.

.	TRBV19	.	TRBJ1-1	CASTLTVNTEAFF	TGTGCCAGTACCCTGACAGTGAACACTGAAGCTTTCTTT
TRBD2	TRBV2	.	TRBJ2-1	CASSELAGVYEQFF	TGTGCCAGCAGTGAACTAGCGGGAGTATATGAGCAGTTCTTC
.	TRBV6-1	.	TRBJ1-3	CASSERERLGNTIYF	TGTGCCAGCAGTGAACGGGAGAGACTGGGAAACACCATATATTTT
.	TRBV5-1	.	TRBJ2-7	CASSARLDYEQYF	TGCGCCAGCAGCGCAAGACTTGACTACGAGCAGTACTTC
TRBD1	TRBV6-5	.	TRBJ1-6	CASRVRQGSPLHF	TGTGCCAGCAGGGTTCGACAGGGTTCACCCCTCCACTTT
.	TRBV28	.	TRBJ1-5	CASMREANQPQHF	TGTGCCAGCATGCGGGAGGCAAATCAGCCCCAGCATTTT
TRBD1	TRBV19	.	TRBJ1-1	CASSITPGQGNTEAFF	TGTGCCAGTAGCATCACGCCGGGACAGGGGAACACTGAAGCTTTCTTT
TRBD2	TRBV5-1	few	TRBJ2-7	CASSSTSGSREQYF	TGCGCCAGCAGCTCGACTAGCGGGAGTAGGGAGCAGTACTTC
TRBD1	TRBV28	.	TRBJ1-5	CASLDRGFQDNQPQHF	TGTGCCAGCCTGGACAGGGGGTTCCAAGATAATCAGCCCCAGCATTTT
TRBD2	TRBV5-8	.	TRBJ2-7	CASSLAGLSYEQYF	TGTGCCAGCAGCCTAGCGGGGTTATCCTACGAGCAGTACTTC
.	TRBV2	once	TRBJ1-5	CASRGGGFNQPQHF	TGTGCCAGCAGAGGGGGGGGGTTCAATCAGCCCCAGCATTTT
.	TRBV5-6	.	TRBJ2-1	CASSWASEQFF	TGTGCCAGCAGCTGGGCTAGCGAGCAGTTCTTC
TRBD2	TRBV28	.	TRBJ2-2	CAGGRDAGELFF	TGTGCCGGGGGGAGGGACGCCGGGGAGCTGTTTTTT
TRBD1	TRBV6-5	once	TRBJ2-5	CASSQGVIQETQYF	TGTGCCAGCAGCCAGGGGGTAATTCAAGAGACCCAGTACTTC
TRBD1	TRBV4-1	.	TRBJ1-2	CASSQDQGQRRNYGYTF	TGCGCCAGCAGCCAAGACCAGGGACAGCGACGAAACTATGGCTACACCTTC
.	TRBV9	.	TRBJ2-1	CASSGSGSSYNEQFF	TGTGCCAGCAGCGGCTCGGGGAGCTCCTACAATGAGCAGTTCTTC
TRBD2	TRBV6-6	once	TRBJ2-3	CASSYNRAGGADTQYF	TGTGCCAGCAGTTACAATAGGGCCGGGGGGGCAGATACGCAGTATTTT
TRBD1	TRBV25-1	once	TRBJ2-5	CASGRQGRGETQYF	TGTGCCAGCGGGAGACAGGGGCGCGGGGAGACCCAGTACTTC
TRBD1	TRBV28	once	TRBJ1-5	CASSSPTGNQPQHF	TGTGCCAGCAGTTCCCCGACAGGGAATCAGCCCCAGCATTTT
.	TRBV7-9	.	TRBJ1-4	CASSGLTEEKLFF	TGTGCCAGCAGCGGACTCACAGAGGAAAAACTGTTTTTT
TRBD1	TRBV2	.	TRBJ1-2	CASSDGDRGNYGYTF	TGTGCCAGCAGTGACGGGGACAGAGGCAACTATGGCTACACCTTC
.	TRBV10-3	few	TRBJ1-1	CATHGAEAFF	TGTGCCACGCACGGGGCTGAAGCTTTCTTT
TRBD1	TRBV14	few	TRBJ2-7	CASSPWTGVDEQYF	TGTGCCAGCAGCCCCTGGACAGGGGTCGACGAGCAGTACTTC
.	TRBV28	.	TRBJ2-7	CAIRGGAYEQYF	TGTGCCATTAGGGGGGGAGCCTACGAGCAGTACTTC
.	TRBV7-9	once	TRBJ1-6	CASSLEQYNSPLHF	TGTGCCAGCAGCTTAGAACAGTATAATTCACCCCTCCACTTT
TRBD1	TRBV25-1	.	TRBJ1-5	CASSEWGQGGNQPQHF	TGTGCCAGCAGTGAGTGGGGACAGGGTGGTAATCAGCCCCAGCATTTT
.	TRBV9	.	TRBJ1-1	CASSDGLLPEGTEAFF	TGTGCCAGCAGCGATGGCCTGTTACCCGAGGGAACTGAAGCTTTCTTT
TRBD1	TRBV5-5	.	TRBJ1-1	CASSLAGGTGGRAFF	TGTGCCAGCAGCTTGGCCGGAGGGACAGGGGGACGGGCTTTCTTT